This TCR beta chain was found in a study of blood T cell repertoires in COVID-19. The protocol was immunoSEQ multiplex PCR, while the TCRdb copy is restricted to in-frame clones and leaves out a portion. The repertoire has tens of thousands of clones, approximately 90% of them found once; the top ten carry approximately 15%. Per germline, CDR1 SGHKS and CDR2 YYEKEE (reference sequence). This CDR3 is built from 15 residues. The V end lost 5 bases, the J end lost 0 bases, and 12 bases lay between the germline ends. The V and J genes are TRBV5-5 and TRBJ1-3; tentatively, D is TRBD1 (5 bases). Sequenced input: peripheral blood. This clonotype originated in an older man with active or convalescent COVID-19. The CDR3 DNA follows: TGTGCCAGCAGAGGGGTCCAGGGCTCTGGAAACACCATATATTTT. It is translated as CASRGVQGSGNTIYF.